This T cell receptor beta chain stems from a study of naive and memory T cell subsets. Sorting gates: effector memory CD45RA-CD27-, EMRA CD45RA+CD27-. The germline V gene encodes CDR1 LGHNA and CDR2 YSLEER. V lost 0 bases and J lost 14, with 11 bases in between. The CDR3 length is 13 residues. This clonotype has at least ten counts. Two oligonucleotides, mixed equimolar, formed the beta constant-region primer covering TRBC1 and TRBC2. The ligated cDNA underwent four PCR rounds using SP2 and nested alpha and beta constant-region primers. Ligation attached a single-stranded oligonucleotide with a 12-nucleotide UMI and the SP2 primer to the cDNA 3' end. MiXCR, run by TCRdb on the UMI-ligation and nested PCR reads, gives a single entry per CDR3 protein. In the table there are roughly 8,000 distinct CDR3 sequences, roughly 29% of which are singletons.

Input material: CD8+ TEMRA cells from blood. Described subset: effector memory re-expressing CD45RA, CD45RA+ CD27-. The TCR was taken from a human donor in good health. The chain is built from TRBV4-3 and TRBJ1-6; D remains ambiguous. This CDR3 reads CASSQEAESALHF. The CDR3 nucleotides read TGCGCCAGCAGCCAAGAGGCGGAATCAGCCCTCCACTTT.